This T cell receptor beta chain appears in the sequencing data of a study of T cells in localized non-small cell lung cancer. Notes on this clone: Its matching antigen is unknown.

Assay used: immunoSEQ multiplex PCR; TCRdb lists only in-frame clones, some missing. Of 100,000 to 150,000 clones listed, about 89% are singletons. Findings and limits, study-wide: Adjacent lung held a median roughly 54 of the top 100 tumor clones.

The source is a female donor over 55 with stage I lung adenocarcinoma. The sample consisted of peripheral blood, taken before any cancer treatment.

The DNA of the CDR3 is TGTGCCAGCAGTTCCCCAGTTGGGGACAATCAGCCCCAGCATTTT. It codes for CASSSPVGDNQPQHF. The chain combines TRBV28 with TRBJ1-5, with D uncertain. The germline CDR1 and CDR2 sequences are MDHEN and SYDVKM. This CDR3 has 15 amino acids. V was shortened by 4 bases and J by 3 bases, with 13 bases between the two germline ends.